These 20 T cell receptor beta chains came from one sample sequenced in a study of response to subunit inactivated influenza vaccine. Each CDR3 protein gets one entry after TCRdb re-called the RT-PCR reads with MiXCR. The sample yields about 780,000 distinct CDR3 sequences, 18% seen once. The sequenced sample was PBMCs from blood, obtained about 5 days after vaccination. The receptor source for this set is a man aged 50 to 60 who received an inactivated influenza vaccine.

This clonotype has at least ten counts. The rearrangement uses TRBV15 and TRBJ2-7; TRBD2 matches at 14 bases. Germline trimming cut 0 bases from V and 5 bases from J; bases unmatched to any gene: 6. The CDR3 runs 17 residues. Germline V gene data show CDR1 as LNHNV and CDR2 as YYDKDF (reference sequence). CDR3 loop: CATSRDGTSGSLDEQYF. CDR3 nucleotides: TGTGCCACCAGCAGAGATGGGACTAGCGGGAGTCTCGACGAGCAGTACTTC.

This chain connects TRBV16 to TRBJ1-5; D may be TRBD1 (5 bases). There are 14 residues in the CDR3. The ends were cut back, 3 bases at V and 5 bases at J, with 11 bases in the middle. The germline gives CDR1 KGHSY, CDR2 FQNENV. The CDR3 DNA reads TGTGCCAGCAGCCACGGGACTCATTATCAGCCCCAGCATTTT. Its protein is CASSHGTHYQPQHF.

This clonotype has only a few counts. J is TRBJ2-1 and V is TRBV18; 9 bases align to TRBD1. With V trimmed by 4 bases and J by 0 bases, 7 bases remained unmatched. The CDR3 spans 17 residues. CDR1 and CDR2 from the germline V gene are KGHSH and LQKENI. CDR3 protein: CASSLGQGRGSYNEQFF. The CDR3, as DNA: TGTGCCAGCTCACTGGGACAGGGACGGGGCTCCTACAATGAGCAGTTCTTC.

This clonotype was seen a handful of times. This sequence joins TRBV6-1 and TRBJ2-2; 7 bases map to TRBD2. The CDR3 sequence is 16 residues long. V was clipped by 6 bases and J by 1 base; unmatched bases: 8. Germline lookup yields CDR1 MNHNS and CDR2 SASEGT. This CDR3 reads CASRGGASGNTGELFF. CDR3 sequence (DNA): TGTGCCAGCAGGGGTGGGGCTAGCGGGAACACCGGGGAGCTGTTTTTT.

This clonotype has more than one count but fewer than ten. The chain joins TRBV10-3 to TRBJ2-6, with a possible D match to TRBD1 (6 bases). This CDR3 has 19 amino acids. Germline V gives CDR1 ENHRY, CDR2 SYGVKD. V was trimmed by 4 bases and J by 4 bases, leaving 23 bases between them. CDR3 sequence (DNA): TGTGCCATCAGTGTGCAGAGTGTGATCGGGACAACAGGGGCCAACGTCCTGACTTTC. This encodes CAISVQSVIGTTGANVLTF.

This clonotype was observed a few times. This rearrangement joins TRBV29-1 to TRBJ2-7; D not resolved. The germline V gene encodes CDR1 SQVTM and CDR2 ANQGSEA. The V gene lost 7 bases and the J gene lost 1 base, with 11 bases spanning the gap. The CDR3 sequence is 12 residues long. The CDR3 here is CSASDGSYEQYF. The DNA for the CDR3 is TGCAGCGCTTCGGACGGATCCTACGAGCAGTACTTC.

This clonotype was recorded many times. The rearrangement links TRBV9 to TRBJ2-7, with TRBD2 matching over 9 bases. This CDR3 contains 15 residues. V gave up 0 bases and J gave up 3 bases; unmatched junction bases: 4. CDR1 and CDR2 from the germline V gene are SGDLS and YYNGEE. This CDR3 reads CASSVGASGDYEQYF. The CDR3 nucleotides are TGTGCCAGCAGCGTAGGGGCTAGCGGGGACTACGAGCAGTACTTC.

The rearrangement uses TRBV20-1 and TRBJ2-1; 9 bases match TRBD2. Trimming removed 6 bases from V and 8 bases from J; junction bases left unmatched: 17. The CDR3 runs 16 residues. From germline, CDR1 is DFQATT and CDR2 SNEGSKA (reference sequence). This CDR3 reads CSAYAVRASGTDEQFF. The CDR3 DNA reads as TGCAGTGCGTACGCGGTTAGGGCTAGCGGGACCGATGAGCAGTTCTTC.

This clonotype was counted only a few times. V gene TRBV10-2 combines with J gene TRBJ2-3; 11 bases align to TRBD2. CDR1 and CDR2 (germline): WSHSY, SAAADI. Trimming at V came to 11 bases and at J to 3 bases, leaving 13 bases not matched to a gene. The CDR3 totals 16 residues. CDR3 in amino acids: CAATPLRLAGTDTQYF. Written as DNA, the CDR3 is TGCGCCGCCACCCCTCTCAGACTAGCGGGGACAGATACGCAGTATTTT.

This chain connects TRBV20-1 to TRBJ2-2; tentatively, D is TRBD1 (6 bases). The CDR3 is 13 residues long. Germline CDR1 is DFQATT and CDR2 is SNEGSKA (reference sequence). Written as DNA, the CDR3 is TGCAGCGCGAGCCGGCAGGGGTTTGCGGAGCTGTTTTTT. It yields the protein CSASRQGFAELFF.

This clonotype was recorded a few times. The chain links TRBV20-1 to TRBJ2-7; 8 nucleotides line up with TRBD2. In germline, CDR1 is DFQATT, CDR2 SNEGSKA (reference sequence). This CDR3 region has 13 residues. The V gene end was trimmed by 6 bases and the J gene end by 2 bases; junction bases not matched to a gene: 6. The CDR3 nucleotides read TGCAGTGCCAATCCGGGACTAGCCTACGAGCAGTACTTC. Its translation is CSANPGLAYEQYF.

The rearrangement joins TRBV9 to TRBJ2-1; 10 bases line up with TRBD2. The CDR3 has 16 residues. J lost 4 bases, V lost 1 base, and 5 bases had no gene match. The germline V gene has CDR1 SGDLS and CDR2 YYNGEE. Here the CDR3 reads CASSVSPSGSYNEQFF. In DNA, the CDR3 is TGTGCCAGCAGCGTAAGCCCTAGCGGGAGTTACAATGAGCAGTTCTTC.

This chain links TRBV6-5 with TRBJ2-2; no definite D call. The CDR3 has 12 amino acids. The V gene's germline CDR1 is MNHEY and CDR2 SVGAGI. V was shortened by 10 bases and J by 6 bases, with 12 bases between the two germline ends. The CDR3 nucleotides are TGTGCCACCCGACGGATGGCCGGGGAGCTGTTTTTT. Encoded protein: CATRRMAGELFF.

This clonotype was counted only a few times. The gene calls are TRBV20-1 and TRBJ2-1; 10 bases fit TRBD2. With 4 bases clipped from V and 0 bases from J, the junction kept 3 bases outside the gene matches. The CDR3 is 15 amino acids. CDR1 is DFQATT, CDR2 SNEGSKA, per germline (reference sequence). The CDR3 DNA is TGCAGTGCTACCGGACTAGCGGTCTCCTACAATGAGCAGTTCTTC. Its protein product is CSATGLAVSYNEQFF.

The chain couples TRBV6-1 to TRBJ1-2, with a tentative D call TRBD1 (6 bases). The CDR3 runs 14 residues. CDR1 is MNHNS and CDR2 is SASEGT in the germline V gene. Trimming removed 6 bases at V and 4 bases at J, with 15 bases between. The CDR3 protein is CASSDRNRLYGYTF. The CDR3 DNA reads as TGTGCCAGCAGCGACAGGAATCGGCTCTATGGCTACACCTTC.

The chain is built from TRBV6-5 and TRBJ1-6; TRBD1 aligns across 9 bases. Trimming cost V 4 bases and J 10 bases; bases outside gene matches: 11. Germline assignment: CDR1 MNHEY and CDR2 SVGAGI. The CDR3 is made up of 16 amino acids. CDR3 region: CASSSRTGASMSPLHF. The CDR3 DNA sequence: TGTGCCAGCAGTTCCAGGACAGGGGCGTCGATGTCACCCCTCCACTTT.

V gene TRBV20-1 combines with J gene TRBJ2-3; 14 positions match TRBD2. CDR1 DFQATT and CDR2 SNEGSKA come from the germline V gene (reference sequence). The CDR3 runs to 16 residues. Trimming removed 6 bases from V and 5 bases from J; junction bases left unmatched: 10. CDR3 protein: CSADGTSGGAIDTQYF. DNA for the CDR3: TGCAGTGCCGATGGGACTAGCGGGGGAGCCATAGATACGCAGTATTTT.

This clonotype was detected a few times. The chain couples TRBV20-1 to TRBJ1-2; TRBD1 matches at 7 bases. J lost 0 bases, V lost 5 bases, and 0 bases had no gene match. CDR1 and CDR2 from the germline V gene are DFQATT and SNEGSKA (reference sequence). The CDR3 contains 12 residues. DNA of the CDR3: TGCAGTGCTGACAGGGCTAACTATGGCTACACCTTC. This encodes CSADRANYGYTF.

This clonotype was found a few times. The CDR3 coding sequence is TGCGCCAGCAGCACTAGGAGTTCGAGGGACAGGGGGAACCACGGGCAAGAGACCCAGTACTTC. Protein sequence: CASSTRSSRDRGNHGQETQYF. The chain links TRBV5-1 to TRBJ2-5, with 11 bases lining up with TRBD1. This CDR3 comprises 21 residues. In germline, CDR1 is SGHRS, CDR2 YFSETQ. V was pared by 4 bases and J by 2 bases, with 22 bases of the junction left unmatched.

V usage is TRBV6-5 and J usage is TRBJ2-7; D unclear. The CDR3 spans 16 residues. Germline CDR1 is MNHEY and CDR2 is SVGAGI. V was shortened by 2 bases and J by 2 bases, with 16 bases between the two germline ends. CDR3 sequence (DNA): TGTGCCAGCAGTTACCCCAGCGTAGCAGGTCCCTACGAGCAGTACTTC. Translated: CASSYPSVAGPYEQYF.